This TCR beta chain is drawn from a study of blood T cell repertoires in COVID-19 (dated by TCRdb to the early 2020s). In terms of the full investigation: Collaborator samples came from the United States, Italy and Spain and covered acute and convalescent phases of COVID-19. The samples were drawn from two sources: the first 160 participants of the ongoing ImmuneRACE study, and fewer than 1,500 subjects contributed by 6 global collaborators. The prospective study material was composed of cDNA or gDNA derived from T cells, B-cell-depleted T cells, or PBMCs. Deeply sampled blood TCRbeta repertoires from subjects exposed to, actively infected with, or recovered from COVID-19 were included in the dataset. The repertoires were made available in a free public database intended to serve as a resource for research on the immune response to SARS-CoV-2. Where HLA class I and class II types were available, the types were taken from metadata supplied by the sample provider, not from assay-based typing. A de-identified subject ID, COVID-19 status, age in years and sex were almost always included in the sample metadata. Overall study outcomes, separate from this receptor: The quantity of clinical and demographic metadata differed by source and by participant and was supplied without curation.

TCRbeta CDR3 regions were amplified from genomic DNA using the immunoSEQ Assay, a bias-controlled multiplex PCR. The study's processing was this. The number of nucleated cells in each sample was estimated by amplification of reference gene primers within the assay. Sequence reads were collapsed and filtered to measure the absolute abundance of every unique TCRbeta CDR3 rearrangement. For each sample, productive Simpson clonality was calculated as the square root of Simpson's diversity index over productive rearrangements. TCRdb re-hosts the immuneACCESS table, in-frame sequences only. Its copies lack some clones; in the studies checked, an unresolved V gene accounts for under half of them, and the cause for the rest is not known. Clone size and the V and J calls come from that table; the DNA yielded D and trimming. This sample is represented by a few hundred thousand clones; about 79% of them were singletons. About 1.3% of the sample is taken by the ten largest.

Enrolling through a virtual design, the prospective study's participants ranged in age from roughly 18 to 89 years and lived across roughly 24 United States geographic areas. Cohort assignment in the prospective study relied on participant-reported clinical history from a screening survey and a study questionnaire. In the prospective study, whole blood, serum and a nasopharyngeal or oropharyngeal swab were collected from each participant by mobile phlebotomists. Prospective study participants could optionally give additional blood draws and questionnaires over a roughly two-month period. Blood samples from the prospective study were shipped frozen or at room temperature prior to DNA extraction. This clone was seen a single time. Its antigen target is currently unknown. Base qualities are not provided; no much larger clone lies one nucleotide away. CDR3 length: 16 amino acids, cysteine to phenylalanine. Of all the DNA, just the CDR3 is kept, 48 bases in frame from base 1. Reading the germline V gene (reference sequence) gives CDR1 MNHEY and CDR2 SMNVEV. Deletion took 2 bases off V and 3 bases off J, with a span of 17 bases between the germline ends.

This receptor chain uses TRBV27 and TRBJ2-7; perhaps TRBD2 is the D gene, with 6 bases matching. The sequenced sample was PBMCs or T cells enriched from blood (not recorded which). The sequence derives from a woman aged 40 to 55 with acute COVID-19. CDR3 protein: CASSLRATMDYYEQYF. The DNA sequence follows: TGTGCCAGCAGTTTACGCGCCACTATGGACTACTACGAGCAGTACTTC.